The next 27 T cell receptor beta chains were all read from a single sample in a study of T cell responses to AZD1222 COVID-19 vaccine. Measured with immunoSEQ multiplex PCR; TCRdb has only the in-frame clones, and not every one. The sample carries some 120,000 clones, around 86% recorded once. The input for sequencing was peripheral blood, taken 28 days after the second AZD1222 dose. The receptors here all came from an adult who received the AZD1222 COVID-19 vaccine.

The rearrangement uses TRBV12-2 and TRBJ2-7; the D call in the table, TRBD1, was not verified against the DNA. TRBV12-2 is an annotated pseudogene. CDR3 length: 19 residues. CDR3 bases: TGTGCAAGTCGCTTAACGAGTTTTTTTGCGACCCTCGATCAGGACGAGCAGTACTTC. Residues: CASRLTSFFATLDQDEQYF.

The genes are TRBV7-8 and TRBJ1-1, with a possible D match to TRBD1 (5 bases). The CDR3 totals 15 residues. The V gene's germline CDR1 is SGHVS and CDR2 FQNEAQ. V was trimmed by 5 bases and J by 6 bases, leaving 19 bases between them. The CDR3 reads CASSGTGTPGPEAFF. CDR3 in DNA: TGTGCCAGCAGCGGGACCGGGACCCCGGGGCCTGAAGCTTTCTTT.

The V and J genes are TRBV11-1 and TRBJ2-1; D not certain. Germline CDR1 reads SGHAT; CDR2 reads FQDESV (reference sequence). The CDR3 contains 14 residues. V lost 0 bases and J lost 4, with 7 bases in between. CDR3 coding DNA: TGTGCCAGCAGCTTAGCTCAGTCTTACAATGAGCAGTTCTTC. Protein sequence: CASSLAQSYNEQFF.

This chain links TRBV9 with TRBJ2-2; 8 bases match TRBD2. CDR1 and CDR2 (germline): SGDLS, YYNGEE. CDR3 size: 16 residues. V dropped 0 bases and J dropped 3; count of bases not matched to a gene: 4. CDR3 protein: CASSVAGGADTGELFF. CDR3 in DNA: TGTGCCAGCAGCGTAGCCGGGGGGGCCGACACCGGGGAGCTGTTTTTT.

The V call is TRBV18, the J call TRBJ1-6, with 8 bases lining up with TRBD1. This CDR3 has 14 amino acids. V trimming: 2 bases; J trimming: 12 bases; junction bases outside the gene matches: 6. Germline V CDR1 and CDR2: KGHSH, LQKENI. The chain's CDR3 is CASSPSGRGQPLHF. In DNA form, the CDR3 reads TGTGCCAGCTCACCATCGGGCAGGGGGCAACCCCTCCACTTT.

The V gene is TRBV9, the J gene TRBJ2-1; 9 nucleotides line up with TRBD2. V lost 0 bases and J lost 7; bases outside the gene matches: 5. Germline V gene data show CDR1 as SGDLS and CDR2 as YYNGEE. The CDR3 runs to 15 residues. The CDR3 spells CASSVVSGGKNEQFF. In nucleotides, the CDR3 is TGTGCCAGCAGCGTAGTTAGCGGGGGTAAAAATGAGCAGTTCTTC.

This clone was recorded only once. The sample has other DNA sequences that encode this CDR3 too. The rearrangement joins TRBV5-4 to TRBJ2-1; D gene unclear. This CDR3 spans 11 amino acids. V dropped 2 bases and J dropped 9 bases, with 6 bases sitting between them. Germline CDR1 and CDR2: SGHNT and YYREEE (reference sequence). The CDR3 region has the DNA TGTGCCAGCAGCTTAGATAGTGAGCAGTTCTTC. Protein: CASSLDSEQFF. The full variable domain, in which reference TRBV5-4 and TRBJ2-1 provide the parts outside the CDR3, is ETGVTQSPTHLIKTRGQQVTLRCSSQSGHNTVSWYQQALGQGPQFIFQYYREEENGRGNFPPRFSGLQFPNYSSELNVNALELDDSALYLCASSLDSEQFFGPGTRLTVL.

This clone was counted between two and nine times. CDR3 sequence (DNA): TGCAGTGCTAGTGAGGGGGGACAGGAAAATTCACCCCTCCACTTT. This sequence encodes CSASEGGQENSPLHF. The chain links TRBV20-1 to TRBJ1-6; 8 bases are shared with TRBD1. Germline V gives CDR1 DFQATT, CDR2 SNEGSKA (reference sequence). Trimming removed 3 bases from V and 7 bases from J; junction bases left unmatched: 8. The CDR3 totals 15 residues.

The J gene is TRBJ2-1, the V gene TRBV3-1 (or the pseudogene TRBV3-2); TRBD2 agrees at 7 bases. V shed 0 bases, J shed 4 bases, and the junction held 6 bases outside the gene matches. The CDR3 is 16 residues long. Per germline, CDR1 LGHDT and CDR2 YNNKEL (reference sequence). CDR3 protein: CASSQEVQRGYNEQFF. The CDR3 coding sequence is TGTGCCAGCAGCCAAGAGGTCCAGCGGGGATACAATGAGCAGTTCTTC.

This clone has a handful of counts. The chain employs TRBV2 and TRBJ1-3, with unresolved D. V was cut by 7 bases and J by 0 bases, with 10 bases left in between. Germline CDR1 is SNHLY and CDR2 is FYNNEI. The CDR3 spans 14 residues. The CDR3 DNA follows: TGTGCCAGCACCCCCGCCATCTCTGGAAACACCATATATTTT. This sequence encodes CASTPAISGNTIYF.

V gene TRBV6-5 combines with J gene TRBJ1-2; maybe TRBD1 (5 bases). The CDR3 runs to 13 residues. The germline V and J ends were trimmed by 2 bases and 6 bases, with 10 bases remaining between them. The V gene's germline CDR1 is MNHEY and CDR2 SVGAGI. In nucleotides, the CDR3 is TGTGCCAGCAGTTACGGTCCGGGACATGGCTACACCTTC. This translates into CASSYGPGHGYTF.

The V gene is TRBV7-9, the J gene TRBJ1-1; 9 positions agree with TRBD1. The CDR3 consists of 19 residues. J was trimmed by 6 bases and V by 4 bases; bases with no gene match: 21. Germline lookup yields CDR1 SEHNR and CDR2 FQNEAQ (reference sequence). CDR3 region: CASSSQGLPGQGGIAEAFF. CDR3 DNA: TGTGCCAGCAGCTCCCAGGGGTTACCGGGACAGGGAGGAATCGCTGAAGCTTTCTTT.

This chain joins TRBV10-3 and TRBJ1-1; the match to TRBD1 covers 10 bases. The CDR3 extends over 12 amino acids. Germline CDR1 and CDR2: ENHRY and SYGVKD. V dropped 10 bases and J dropped 6; count of bases not matched to a gene: 5. The CDR3: CATGQGDAEAFF. CDR3 coding DNA: TGTGCCACTGGACAGGGGGACGCTGAAGCTTTCTTT.

The CDR3 region is CAWTGTNLAGELFF. CDR3 DNA sequence: TGTGCCTGGACCGGGACAAACCTAGCCGGGGAGCTGTTTTTT. The chain links TRBV30 to TRBJ2-2; perhaps TRBD1 as D (6 bases). This CDR3 spans 14 amino acids. Germline V CDR1 and CDR2: GTSNPN, SVGIG (reference sequence). With 4 bases removed from V and 6 bases from J, the gap between germline ends came to 15 bases.

V gene TRBV6-6 combines with J gene TRBJ1-1, with 9 bases aligning to TRBD1. The length of the CDR3 is 13 residues. After removal of 7 bases from V and 3 bases from J, the junction contained 3 bases not matched to a gene. Germline V CDR1 and CDR2: MNHNY, SVGAGI (reference sequence). CDR3 amino acids: CASIRDRDTEAFF. In DNA, the CDR3 is TGTGCCAGCATCCGGGACAGGGACACTGAAGCTTTCTTT.

This clone was seen a few times. V and J are TRBV2 and TRBJ2-1; tentatively, D is TRBD1 (6 bases). Germline CDR1 is SNHLY and CDR2 is FYNNEI. The length of the CDR3 is 12 residues. With 5 bases removed from V and 8 bases from J, the gap between germline ends came to 10 bases. CDR3 nucleotide sequence: TGTGCCAGCAGTTCAGGGGCCGATGAGCAGTTCTTC. This codes for CASSSGADEQFF.

The rearrangement links TRBV7-6 to TRBJ1-1; D gene unclear. V was clipped by 5 bases and J by 3 bases, with 10 bases between them. The germline CDR1 and CDR2 sequences are SGHVS and FNYEAQ. This CDR3 contains 13 residues. The CDR3 reads CASSVQSYTEAFF. CDR3 DNA: TGTGCCAGCAGCGTTCAGAGTTACACTGAAGCTTTCTTT.

This clone was picked up a small number of times. CDR3 coding DNA: TGCGCCAGCAGCCTCCAATACGGGTCGGGGTACGAGCAGTACTTC. This encodes CASSLQYGSGYEQYF. The rearrangement uses TRBV5-1 and TRBJ2-7; maybe TRBD2 (5 bases). The CDR3 is 15 amino acids. V was shortened by 4 bases and J by 4 bases, with 18 bases between the two germline ends. From germline, CDR1 is SGHRS and CDR2 YFSETQ.

Remarks on this clone: This CDR3 is missing its conserved last phenylalanine or tryptophan, likely due to a read error. It is unclear where the CDR3 begins or ends on the DNA, so no DNA is shown, and the CDR3 is as TCRdb lists it. V is TRBV6-4 and J is TRBJ1-3; the D call of TRBD1 is as the table states it, not checked on the DNA. Germline values: CDR1 MRHNA, CDR2 SNTAGT. The CDR3 numbers 12 amino acids, ends counted. The CDR3 sequence is CASSVGQGTPPL.

The gene calls are TRBV30 and TRBJ2-7; 9 bases line up with TRBD2. Germline V gives CDR1 GTSNPN, CDR2 SVGIG (reference sequence). The CDR3 extends over 13 amino acids. After removal of 6 bases from V and 4 bases from J, the junction contained 7 bases not matched to a gene. Written as DNA, the CDR3 is TGTGCCTGTTTGGGGACTAGCACTTACGAGCAGTACTTC. This codes for CACLGTSTYEQYF.

The CDR3 here is CASSPTSGGADTQYF. The CDR3 DNA reads as TGTGCCAGCAGTCCGACTAGCGGGGGGGCAGATACGCAGTATTTT. The gene calls are TRBV6-5 and TRBJ2-3, with TRBD2 matching over 14 bases. Germline V gene lookup returns CDR1 MNHEY and CDR2 SVGAGI. The CDR3 consists of 15 residues. J gave up 4 bases and V 5 bases, and 2 bases lay outside the gene matches.

The chain combines TRBV3-1 (or the pseudogene TRBV3-2) with TRBJ1-3; D gene uncertain. V lost 5 bases and J lost 0, with 11 bases in between. Germline lookup yields CDR1 LGHDT and CDR2 YNNKEL (reference sequence). The CDR3 extends over 15 amino acids. CDR3 amino acids: CASSYRGSSGNTIYF. DNA of the CDR3: TGTGCCAGCAGCTACCGTGGGAGCTCTGGAAACACCATATATTTT.

The chain combines TRBV27 with TRBJ1-1, with 7 bases identical to TRBD1. Germline lookup yields CDR1 MNHEY and CDR2 SMNVEV (reference sequence). Trimming removed 5 bases from V and 0 bases from J; junction bases left unmatched: 9. There are 16 residues in the CDR3. DNA for the CDR3: TGTGCCAGCAGTCCCTGGACAGGAACCTTGAACACTGAAGCTTTCTTT. Encoded protein: CASSPWTGTLNTEAFF.

V is TRBV20-1 and J is TRBJ1-1, with unresolved D. CDR1 is DFQATT, CDR2 SNEGSKA, per germline (reference sequence). The CDR3 loop spans 13 amino acids. Trimming stripped 3 bases from V and 2 bases from J, with 10 bases between. CDR3 sequence reads: CSASVTANTEAFF. The CDR3 DNA reads as TGCAGTGCTAGTGTCACAGCCAACACTGAAGCTTTCTTT.

J is TRBJ2-3 and V is TRBV2; 12 bases fit TRBD2. Germline loops: CDR1 SNHLY, CDR2 FYNNEI. The CDR3 has 15 amino acids. J gave up 1 base and V 7 bases, and 3 bases lay outside the gene matches. CDR3 region: CASTSGGAGTDTQYF. In DNA form, the CDR3 reads TGTGCCAGCACTAGCGGGGGGGCCGGCACAGATACGCAGTATTTT.

As to this clone: Germline and junction disagree at one end, which may indicate a read error. The CDR3 is CASSFQGAKTGELFF. The CDR3 DNA sequence: TGTGCCAGCAGCTTTCAGGGGGCGAAGACCGGGGAGCTGTTTTTT. This chain joins TRBV7-6 and TRBJ2-2, with TRBD1 matching over 8 bases. This CDR3 region has 15 residues. Germline CDR1 SGHVS, CDR2 FNYEAQ.

The chain combines TRBV7-8 with TRBJ2-2; 8 bases line up with TRBD2. The germline CDR1 and CDR2 sequences are SGHVS and FQNEAQ. The CDR3 consists of 17 residues. V dropped 5 bases and J dropped 0; count of bases not matched to a gene: 8. The CDR3 sequence: CASSPLAGGPNTGELFF. CDR3 sequence (DNA): TGTGCCAGCAGCCCCTTGGCGGGGGGCCCGAACACCGGGGAGCTGTTTTTT. The full variable domain, in which reference TRBV7-8 and TRBJ2-2 provide the parts outside the CDR3, is GAGVSQSPRYKVAKRGQDVALRCDPISGHVSLFWYQQALGQGPEFLTYFQNEAQLDKSGLPSDRFFAERPEGSVSTLKIQRTQQEDSAVYLCASSPLAGGPNTGELFFGEGSRLTVL.